Each of the 8 T cell receptor beta chains below was sequenced from the same sample in a study of T cell responses to AZD1222 COVID-19 vaccine. Generated by immunoSEQ multiplex PCR, the TCRdb table keeps only in-frame clones and is missing some. The sample shows about 120,000 clones, roughly 90% of them seen only once. The material sequenced was peripheral blood, taken on day 0 of AZD1222 vaccination. These receptors all come from an adult in good health.

V gene TRBV7-3 combines with J gene TRBJ1-1; D is ambiguous. CDR3 size: 14 residues. Germline CDR1 reads SGHTA; CDR2 reads FQGTGA. V lost 1 base and J lost 0, with 6 bases in between. CDR3 sequence (DNA): TGTGCCAGCAGCTTAATGGGTATGAACACTGAAGCTTTCTTT. Protein product: CASSLMGMNTEAFF.

The rearrangement uses TRBV15 and TRBJ1-1; D is perhaps TRBD1 (5 bases). V gave up 0 bases and J gave up 4 bases, with 9 bases separating them. Germline assignment: CDR1 LNHNV and CDR2 YYDKDF (reference sequence). The CDR3 totals 14 residues. The CDR3 sequence is CATSRDLQGTEAFF. CDR3 coding DNA: TGTGCCACCAGCAGAGATTTGCAGGGCACTGAAGCTTTCTTT.

V usage is TRBV2 and J usage is TRBJ2-2; the match to TRBD2 covers 9 bases. V lost 4 bases and J lost 0; bases outside the gene matches: 0. The CDR3 is 15 amino acids. The germline CDR1 and CDR2 sequences are SNHLY and FYNNEI. CDR3 in amino acids: CASSGLAANTGELFF. CDR3 bases: TGTGCCAGCAGTGGACTAGCGGCGAACACCGGGGAGCTGTTTTTT.

The chain recombines TRBV7-8 with TRBJ1-3; D is unresolved. V lost 5 bases and J 0 bases, leaving 14 bases between the germline ends. Germline V gene lookup returns CDR1 SGHVS and CDR2 FQNEAQ. The CDR3 has 16 residues. This CDR3 reads CASSPTSPFSGNTIYF. The CDR3 DNA reads TGTGCCAGCAGCCCCACAAGCCCCTTCTCTGGAAACACCATATATTTT.

The J gene is TRBJ2-1, the V gene TRBV9; a possible D gene is TRBD2 (5 bases). Trimming removed 3 bases at V and 0 bases at J, with 13 bases between. Germline V gene data show CDR1 as SGDLS and CDR2 as YYNGEE. The CDR3 covers 16 residues. The CDR3 is CASSATAASSYNEQFF. In DNA, the CDR3 is TGTGCCAGCAGCGCCACAGCGGCAAGCTCCTACAATGAGCAGTTCTTC. The complete variable domain, with remaining parts taken from reference TRBV9 and TRBJ2-1, reads DSGVTQTPKHLITATGQRVTLRCSPRSGDLSVYWYQQSLDQGLQFLIQYYNGEERAKGNILERFSAQQFPDLHSELNLSSLELGDSALYFCASSATAASSYNEQFFGPGTRLTVL.

The sample holds one count of this clone. The gene calls are TRBV5-6 and TRBJ1-1; maybe TRBD1 (6 bases). CDR3 length: 14 residues. Trimming took 3 bases from V and 0 from J, leaving 9 bases between them. CDR1 and CDR2 from the germline V gene are SGHDT and YYEEEE. The CDR3 loop reads CASSYGQLNTEAFF. CDR3 DNA: TGTGCCAGCAGCTACGGACAGCTGAACACTGAAGCTTTCTTT.

The chain joins TRBV9 to TRBJ2-7, with 7 bases that match TRBD1. This CDR3 comprises 15 residues. CDR1 is SGDLS and CDR2 is YYNGEE in the germline V gene. The ends lost 4 bases at V and 1 base at J; junction bases unmatched: 8. The CDR3 is CASSPGTGESYEQYF. DNA for the CDR3: TGTGCCAGCAGCCCGGGTACAGGGGAATCCTACGAGCAGTACTTC.

This chain connects TRBV5-1 to TRBJ1-3, with D hard to call. The V gene lost 0 bases and the J gene lost 4 bases, with 2 bases spanning the gap. Per the germline V gene, CDR1 is SGHRS and CDR2 is YFSETQ. The CDR3 runs 12 residues. Here the CDR3 reads CASSLGGNTIYF. CDR3 bases: TGCGCCAGCAGCTTGGGGGGAAACACCATATATTTT.